This T cell receptor (beta chain) is drawn from a study of T cells in Graves' hyperthyroidism and ophthalmopathy. Germline lookup yields CDR1 MDHEN and CDR2 SYDVKM. CDR3 length: 15 amino acids. Unmatched junction bases numbered 7, after V lost 6 bases and J lost 2 bases. The source material, RNA transcripts, was used to amplify TCR beta CDR3 regions. The HTBI primer set was used in a first-round RT-PCR of the TCR CDR3. In TCRdb, the multiplex PCR reads were re-called with MiXCR into one record per CDR3 protein. Of 400,000 to 500,000 distinct CDR3 sequences listed, roughly 15% are singletons. The rearrangement uses TRBV28 and TRBJ2-5, with TRBD1 identical over 9 bases. The sequence derives from a woman aged 18-29 years with Graves' hyperthyroidism. Material: blood. This CDR3 reads CASSHRDRAQETQYF. The CDR3 DNA is TGTGCCAGCAGCCACCGGGACAGGGCACAAGAGACCCAGTACTTC.